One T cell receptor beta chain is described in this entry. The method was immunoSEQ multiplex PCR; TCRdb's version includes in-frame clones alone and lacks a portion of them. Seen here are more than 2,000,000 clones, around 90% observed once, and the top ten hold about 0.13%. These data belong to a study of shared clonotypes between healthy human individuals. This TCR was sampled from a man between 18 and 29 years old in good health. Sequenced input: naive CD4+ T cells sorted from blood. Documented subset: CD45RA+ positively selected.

The CDR3 here is CAWSSGTGGGSPLHF. The DNA of the CDR3 is TGTGCCTGGAGTTCCGGGACAGGGGGCGGATCACCCCTCCACTTT. The chain carries TRBV30 and TRBJ1-6; TRBD1 matches at 12 bases. The CDR3 spans 15 residues. Germline CDR1 reads GTSNPN; CDR2 reads SVGIG (reference sequence). The junction had 6 bases not matched to a gene; V was cut back by 2 bases and J by 10 bases.